This entry lists 9 T cell receptor beta chains sequenced from one sample in a study of patients and donors after allogeneic stem cell transplantation (dated by TCRdb to about 2020). The method was RT-PCR. Instrument on record: NextSeq 550. TCRdb's own reprocessing of the public reads used fastp at Q25 and MiXCR and kept productive beta chains. Here each entry gathers all rows of one CDR3 protein and keeps the most common genes and DNA. The sample includes hundreds of thousands of distinct CDR3 sequences, with 16% observed a single time. 7% to 7.5% of the sample rests with the top ten. The sample comprised blood, either unsorted or a sorted T cell fraction (not recorded which). Receptor source: a human donor who was either an allogeneic HSCT recipient or a stem cell or donor lymphocyte infusion donor (not recorded which). It is not recorded whose cells these are; they may come from a transplant donor.

For the CDR3, the DNA is TGTGCTATCGACGCGGGACAGGGAACGACGGGGAGGAATGAGCAGTTCTTC. Protein sequence: CAIDAGQGTTGRNEQFF. The V gene is TRBV6-4, the J gene TRBJ2-1, with 9 positions matching TRBD1. Germline loops: CDR1 MRHNA, CDR2 SNTAGT. The CDR3 consists of 17 residues.

This clonotype has just a few counts. The chain is built from TRBV9 and TRBJ1-1; unclear D gene. Trimming took off 3 bases at V and 2 bases at J, with 8 bases between the two ends. CDR1 and CDR2 (germline): SGDLS, YYNGEE. This CDR3 comprises 13 residues. The CDR3 coding sequence is TGTGCCAGCAGCGCCGGGCCTAACACTGAAGCTTTCTTT. Amino acids: CASSAGPNTEAFF.

The V call is TRBV10-3, the J call TRBJ1-1, with D perhaps matching TRBD1 (5 bases). This CDR3 comprises 14 residues. Germline loops: CDR1 ENHRY, CDR2 SYGVKD. V was clipped by 6 bases and J by 3 bases, with 14 bases between them. CDR3 in amino acids: CAISGIGGYTEAFF. The CDR3 DNA reads as TGTGCCATCAGCGGAATTGGGGGGTACACTGAAGCTTTCTTT.

The V call is TRBV27, the J call TRBJ2-5; 7 bases line up with TRBD1. Germline-derived CDR1 and CDR2 are MNHEY and SMNVEV (reference sequence). Trimming removed 2 bases from V and 5 bases from J; junction bases left unmatched: 5. The CDR3 totals 14 residues. This CDR3 reads CASSLQTGRETQYF. The CDR3 DNA is TGTGCCAGCAGTTTACAGACAGGGCGGGAGACCCAGTACTTC.

Notes on this clonotype: At one end the junction does not follow the germline gene, possibly because of a read error. The CDR3 region has the DNA TGTGCCAGCAGCTTAGAGGCCAGCAACTACAATGAGCAGCTCTTC. Amino acid sequence: CASSLEASNYNEQLF. The rearrangement uses TRBV7-2 and TRBJ2-1; D not resolved. There are 15 residues in the CDR3. Germline loops: CDR1 SGHTA, CDR2 FQGNSA.

This chain uses TRBV25-1 with TRBJ2-7, with 10 nucleotides matching TRBD2. Germline V gene data show CDR1 as MGHDK and CDR2 as SYGVNS. CDR3 length: 16 amino acids. V lost 5 bases and J lost 7; bases outside the gene matches: 14. CDR3 sequence: CASSNPQSGGAREQYF. In nucleotides, the CDR3 is TGTGCCAGCAGTAATCCCCAGAGCGGGGGGGCCAGAGAGCAGTACTTC.

V usage is TRBV4-1 and J usage is TRBJ1-2, with TRBD1 matching 7 bases. With V trimmed by 0 bases and J by 13 bases, 2 bases remained unmatched. In germline, CDR1 is MGHRA, CDR2 YSYEKL. This CDR3 has 11 amino acids. CDR3 amino acids: CASSQDRGVTF. DNA of the CDR3: TGCGCCAGCAGCCAAGACAGGGGGGTCACCTTC.

This clonotype has at least ten counts. V is TRBV25-1 and J is TRBJ1-6; D unresolved. V lost 4 bases and J lost 7, with 8 bases in between. The CDR3 runs 13 residues. From germline, CDR1 is MGHDK and CDR2 SYGVNS. CDR3: CASSARGNSPLHF. CDR3 DNA sequence: TGTGCCAGCAGTGCCCGCGGCAATTCACCCCTCCACTTT.

The table lists this clonotype with a few counts. The chain combines TRBV7-8 with TRBJ2-3; 7 nucleotides line up with TRBD2. Germline V gene sequence: CDR1 SGHVS, CDR2 FQNEAQ. V shed 6 bases, J shed 4 bases, and the junction held 19 bases outside the gene matches. The CDR3 totals 18 residues. CDR3 sequence reads: CASSFYPPAGAFPDTQYF. The CDR3 coding sequence is TGTGCCAGCAGTTTCTACCCCCCGGCGGGAGCGTTCCCAGATACGCAGTATTTT.